This TCR beta chain was sequenced for a study of neurological immune-mediated disorders. General study findings and limits: Phylogenetically, 18 of 34 multiple sclerosis patients' repertoires fell into one related-CDR3 cluster, a possible signature.

Template-switch 5'RACE cDNA synthesis added a 10-nucleotide unique molecular identifier. TCRdb ran MiXCR on the 5' RACE reads and lists one entry per CDR3 protein. Of tens of thousands of distinct CDR3 sequences listed, roughly 3.5% are singletons. This clonotype was picked up many times. The target antigen is unknown. The sample comprised PBMCs. This clonotype originated in a woman aged 50 to 60 with multiple sclerosis.

For the CDR3, the DNA is TGTGCCAGCAGCCTTGTGTTGGCGTTCTATGGCTACACCTTC. It codes for CASSLVLAFYGYTF. V gene TRBV6-2 or TRBV6-3 combines with J gene TRBJ1-2; D ambiguous. The CDR3 length is 14 residues. Trimming stripped 6 bases from V and 4 bases from J, with 15 bases between. Germline V gene sequence: CDR1 MNHEY, CDR2 SVGEGT.